These T cell receptor beta chains were read from a single sample in a study of blood T cells in healthy people across ages. From the 5' RACE reads, TCRdb called clonotypes with MiXCR, one entry per CDR3 protein. This sample has over a million distinct CDR3 sequences, with under 30% found just once. This sample also appeared in a second study, on T cells of mothers and their children.

Sequencing input: blood. The receptors come from a girl between 2 and 10 years old in good health. Both conserved end residues are part of each CDR3. The D gene is left open where the match is weak. The size of a clone is reported for some rows only, either as once, few or many, or as a class for expanded clones.

TRBD1 | few | TRBJ1-2 | TRBV12-3/TRBV12-4 | TGTGCCAGCAGTTTAGGTGCCAGGGGGATCTATGGCTACACCTTC | CASSLGARGIYGYTF
. | . | TRBJ2-1 | TRBV29-1 | TGCAGCGTTGAAGAGGGTTCGGGGGACAATGAGCAGTTCTTC | CSVEEGSGDNEQFF
. | . | TRBJ1-4 | TRBV7-6 | TGTGCCAGCAGCTTAGCTGCGGGTATCGTCGGAGAAAAACTGTTTTTT | CASSLAAGIVGEKLFF
. | . | TRBJ1-1 | TRBV29-1 | TGCAGCGTTGGTGGGGTGACTGAAGCTTTCTTT | CSVGGVTEAFF
. | many | TRBJ2-5 | TRBV29-1 | TGCAGCGTCCGGACTCCACCGGTGGAGACCCAGTACTTC | CSVRTPPVETQYF
TRBD2 | few | TRBJ2-1 | TRBV4-3 | TGCGCCAGCAGCCAAGAGCGGGGGGGTGTAAAGCAGTTCTTC | CASSQERGGVKQFF
. | . | TRBJ2-3 | TRBV24-1 | TGTGCCACCAGTGACCCAGGGTATCCACGGCAGTATTTT | CATSDPGYPRQYF
. | few | TRBJ1-5 | TRBV2 | TGTGCCAGCAGTGAAGCGAGGGGCGGTCAGCCCCAGCATTTT | CASSEARGGQPQHF
TRBD2 | few | TRBJ2-5 | TRBV20-1 | TGCAGTGCTTCGCGGGGGGGCGGGGAGACCCAGTACTTC | CSASRGGGETQYF
. | . | TRBJ1-1 | TRBV7-2 | TGTGCCAGCAGCTTAGATACAGGGTGGAACACTGAAGCTTTCTTT | CASSLDTGWNTEAFF
. | few | TRBJ2-7 | TRBV4-1 | TGCGCCAGCAGCCAAGAAGGCCTTACTCCCTACGAGCAGTACTTC | CASSQEGLTPYEQYF
. | . | TRBJ1-4 | TRBV7-6 | TGTGCCAGCAGCTCCCGGTCGAGTTCAACTAATGAAAAACTGTTTTTT | CASSSRSSSTNEKLFF
. | many | TRBJ1-4 | TRBV7-9 | TGTGCCAGCAGCTCTTTTAATGAAAAACTGTTTTTT | CASSSFNEKLFF
. | few | TRBJ2-7 | TRBV7-2 | TGTGCCAGCAGCTTAGTCGATATGGGCCCCAACGAGCAGTACTTC | CASSLVDMGPNEQYF
. | . | TRBJ1-4 | TRBV4-2 | TGTGCCAGCAGCCCGAGGGGAGTAGAGGAAAAACTGTTTTTT | CASSPRGVEEKLFF